The subject of this entry is one T cell receptor beta chain. These data originate in a study of cytomegalovirus exposure and HLA in healthy donors. There are 16 residues in the CDR3. V lost 4 bases, J lost 6 bases, and 11 bases stayed unmatched. CDR1 and CDR2 from the germline V gene are SGHRS and YFSETQ. Repertoires were generated with immunoSEQ multiplex PCR, while TCRdb's copy carries only in-frame clones and drops some. The table lists fewer than 200,000 clones, 85% of them singletons. The chain has TRBV5-1 and TRBJ2-3; 10 bases agree with TRBD2. This TCR came from a man aged 18 to 35 in good health and CMV-seropositive. Sequenced: PBMCs. This CDR3 reads CASSESTSGTADTQYF. The CDR3 nucleotides are TGCGCCAGCAGCGAGAGCACTAGCGGGACCGCTGATACGCAGTATTTT.